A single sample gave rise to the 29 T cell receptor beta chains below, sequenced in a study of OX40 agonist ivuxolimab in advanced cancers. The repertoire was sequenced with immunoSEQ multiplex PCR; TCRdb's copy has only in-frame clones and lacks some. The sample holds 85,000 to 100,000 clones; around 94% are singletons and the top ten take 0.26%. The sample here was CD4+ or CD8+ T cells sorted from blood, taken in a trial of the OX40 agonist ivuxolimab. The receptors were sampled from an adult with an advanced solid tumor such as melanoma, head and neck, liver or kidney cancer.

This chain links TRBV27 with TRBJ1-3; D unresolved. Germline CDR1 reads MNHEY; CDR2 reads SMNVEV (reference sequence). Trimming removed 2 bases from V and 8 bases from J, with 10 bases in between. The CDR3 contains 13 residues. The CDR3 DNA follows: TGTGCCAGCAGTTTAGGACCACGGGACACCATATATTTT. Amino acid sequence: CASSLGPRDTIYF.

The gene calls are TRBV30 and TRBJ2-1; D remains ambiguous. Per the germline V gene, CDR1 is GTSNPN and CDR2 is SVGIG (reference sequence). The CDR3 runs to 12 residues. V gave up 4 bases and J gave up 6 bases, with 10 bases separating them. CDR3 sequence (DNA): TGTGCCTGGACCCTGGTAACCAATGAGCAGTTCTTC. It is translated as CAWTLVTNEQFF.

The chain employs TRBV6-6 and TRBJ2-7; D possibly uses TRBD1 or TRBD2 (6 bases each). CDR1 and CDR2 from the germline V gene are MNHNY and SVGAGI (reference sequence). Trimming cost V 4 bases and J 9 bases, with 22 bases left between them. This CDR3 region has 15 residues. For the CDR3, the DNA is TGTGCCAGCAGTTGGAGGGGCGACAGGTCCGATAGGCAGTACTTC. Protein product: CASSWRGDRSDRQYF.

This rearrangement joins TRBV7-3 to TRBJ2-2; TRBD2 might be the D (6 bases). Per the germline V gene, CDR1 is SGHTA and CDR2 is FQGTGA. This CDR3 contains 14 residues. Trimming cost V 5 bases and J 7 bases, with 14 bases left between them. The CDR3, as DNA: TGTGCCAGCAGCCAACGTTCGGGGGACGGGGAGCTGTTTTTT. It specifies CASSQRSGDGELFF. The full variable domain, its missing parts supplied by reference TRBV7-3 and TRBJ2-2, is GAGVSQTPSNKVTEKGKYVELRCDPISGHTALYWYRQSLGQGPEFLIYFQGTGAADDSGLPNDRFFAVRPEGSVSTLKIQRTERGDSAVYLCASSQRSGDGELFFGEGSRLTVL.

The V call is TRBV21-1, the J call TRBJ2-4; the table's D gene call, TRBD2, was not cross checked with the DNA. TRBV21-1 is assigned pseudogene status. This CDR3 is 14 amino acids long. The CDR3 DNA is TGTGCCAGCAGCGAGAGGTCGGCCAAAAACATTCAGTACTTC. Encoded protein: CASSERSAKNIQYF.

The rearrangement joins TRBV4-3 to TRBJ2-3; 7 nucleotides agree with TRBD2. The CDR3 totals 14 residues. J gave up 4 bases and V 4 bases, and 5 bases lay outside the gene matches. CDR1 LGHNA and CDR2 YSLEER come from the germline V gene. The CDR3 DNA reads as TGCGCCAGCAGCCTCGGGGAGGGCGCAGATACGCAGTATTTT. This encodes CASSLGEGADTQYF.

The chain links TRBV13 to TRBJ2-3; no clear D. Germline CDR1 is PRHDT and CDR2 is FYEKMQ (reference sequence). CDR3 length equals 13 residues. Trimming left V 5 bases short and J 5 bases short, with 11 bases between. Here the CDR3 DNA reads TGTGCCAGCAGCCCCAAGCTGGGAGATACGCAGTATTTT. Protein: CASSPKLGDTQYF.

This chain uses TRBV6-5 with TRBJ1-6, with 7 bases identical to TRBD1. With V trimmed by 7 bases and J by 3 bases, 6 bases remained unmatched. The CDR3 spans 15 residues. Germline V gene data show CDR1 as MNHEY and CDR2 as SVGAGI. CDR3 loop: CASTKTGDYNSPLHF. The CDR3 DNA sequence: TGTGCCAGCACCAAAACAGGGGACTATAATTCACCCCTCCACTTT.

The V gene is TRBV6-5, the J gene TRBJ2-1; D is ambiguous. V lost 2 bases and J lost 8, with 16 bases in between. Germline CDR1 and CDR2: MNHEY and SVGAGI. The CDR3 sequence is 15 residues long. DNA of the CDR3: TGTGCCAGCAGTTACACGATTACCCAAAGCGATGAGCAGTTCTTC. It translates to CASSYTITQSDEQFF.

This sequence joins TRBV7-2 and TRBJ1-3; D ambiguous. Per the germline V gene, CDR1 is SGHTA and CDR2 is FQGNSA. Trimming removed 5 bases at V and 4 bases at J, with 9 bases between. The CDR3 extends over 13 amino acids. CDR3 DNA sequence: TGTGCCAGCAGCCTCCGACCCGGAAACACCATATATTTT. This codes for CASSLRPGNTIYF.

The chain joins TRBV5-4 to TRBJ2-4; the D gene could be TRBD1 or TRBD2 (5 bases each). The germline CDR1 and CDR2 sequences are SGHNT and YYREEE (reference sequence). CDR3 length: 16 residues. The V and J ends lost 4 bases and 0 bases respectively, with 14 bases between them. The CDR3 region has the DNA TGTGCCAGCAGCCCGGGGCGGACTCTAGCCAAAAACATTCAGTACTTC. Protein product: CASSPGRTLAKNIQYF.

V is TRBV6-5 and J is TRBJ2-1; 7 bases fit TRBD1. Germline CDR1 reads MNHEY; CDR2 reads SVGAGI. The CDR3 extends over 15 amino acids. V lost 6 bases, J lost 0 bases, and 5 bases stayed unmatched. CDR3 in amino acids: CASRIQGSSYNEQFF. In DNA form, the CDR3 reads TGTGCCAGCAGAATACAGGGGAGCTCCTACAATGAGCAGTTCTTC.

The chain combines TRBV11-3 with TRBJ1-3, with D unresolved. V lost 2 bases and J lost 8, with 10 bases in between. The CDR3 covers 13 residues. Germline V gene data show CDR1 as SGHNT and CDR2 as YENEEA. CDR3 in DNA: TGTGCCAGCAGCTTATACCGCCGGGACACCATATATTTT. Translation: CASSLYRRDTIYF.

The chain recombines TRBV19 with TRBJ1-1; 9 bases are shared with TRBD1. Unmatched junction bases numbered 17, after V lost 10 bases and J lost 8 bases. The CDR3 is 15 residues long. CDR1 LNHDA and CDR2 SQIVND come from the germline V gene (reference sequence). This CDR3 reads CATEARGQGSAEAFF. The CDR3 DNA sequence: TGTGCCACCGAAGCGAGGGGACAGGGATCTGCGGAAGCTTTCTTT.

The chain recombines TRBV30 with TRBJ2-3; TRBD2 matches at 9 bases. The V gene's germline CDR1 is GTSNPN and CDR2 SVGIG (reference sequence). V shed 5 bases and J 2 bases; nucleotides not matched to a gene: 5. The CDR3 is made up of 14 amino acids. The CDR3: CAWGGTSLTDTQYF. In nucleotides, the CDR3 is TGTGCCTGGGGGGGGACTAGCCTCACAGATACGCAGTATTTT.

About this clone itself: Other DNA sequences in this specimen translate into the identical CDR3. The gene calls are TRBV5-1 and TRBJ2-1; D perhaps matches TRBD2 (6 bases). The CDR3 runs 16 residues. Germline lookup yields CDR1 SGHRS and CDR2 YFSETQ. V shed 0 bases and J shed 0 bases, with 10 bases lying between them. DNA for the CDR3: TGCGCCAGCAGCTTGGTCGGGGGAAGCTCCTACAATGAGCAGTTCTTC. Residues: CASSLVGGSSYNEQFF.

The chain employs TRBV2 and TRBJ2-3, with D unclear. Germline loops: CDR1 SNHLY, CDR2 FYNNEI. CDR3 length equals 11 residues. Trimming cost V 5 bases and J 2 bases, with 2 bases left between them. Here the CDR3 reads CASSPTDTQYF. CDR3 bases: TGTGCCAGCAGTCCCACAGATACGCAGTATTTT. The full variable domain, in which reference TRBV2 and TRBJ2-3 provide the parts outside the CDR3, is EPEVTQTPSHQVTQMGQEVILRCVPISNHLYFYWYRQILGQKVEFLVSFYNNEISEKSEIFDDQFSVERPDGSNFTLKIRSTKLEDSAMYFCASSPTDTQYFGPGTRLTVL.

The CDR3 DNA reads as TGTGCCAGCAGAGGGACCGGAGAGACCCAGTACTTC. Translating gives CASRGTGETQYF. The chain employs TRBV11-3 and TRBJ2-5; D possibly uses TRBD1 or TRBD2 (5 bases each). The CDR3 extends over 12 amino acids. The V gene's germline CDR1 is SGHNT and CDR2 YENEEA. Between the trimmed V and J ends, which lost 6 bases and 4 bases, there was a span of 9 bases.

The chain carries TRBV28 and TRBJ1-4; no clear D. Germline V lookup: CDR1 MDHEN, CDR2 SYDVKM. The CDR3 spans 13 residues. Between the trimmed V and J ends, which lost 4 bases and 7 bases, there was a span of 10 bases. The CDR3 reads CASSYGSTEKLFF. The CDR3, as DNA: TGTGCCAGCAGTTACGGGAGTACTGAAAAACTGTTTTTT.

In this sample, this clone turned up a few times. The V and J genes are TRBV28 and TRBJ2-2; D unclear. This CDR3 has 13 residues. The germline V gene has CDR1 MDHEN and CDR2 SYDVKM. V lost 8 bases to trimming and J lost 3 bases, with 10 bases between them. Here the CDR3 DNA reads TGTGCCAGCCATAGGGAAGACACCGGGGAGCTGTTTTTT. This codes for CASHREDTGELFF.

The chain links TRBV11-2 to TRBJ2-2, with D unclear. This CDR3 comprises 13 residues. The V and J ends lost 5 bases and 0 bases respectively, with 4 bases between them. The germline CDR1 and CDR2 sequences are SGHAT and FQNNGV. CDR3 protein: CASSPTNTGELFF. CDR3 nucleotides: TGTGCCAGCAGCCCTACGAACACCGGGGAGCTGTTTTTT.

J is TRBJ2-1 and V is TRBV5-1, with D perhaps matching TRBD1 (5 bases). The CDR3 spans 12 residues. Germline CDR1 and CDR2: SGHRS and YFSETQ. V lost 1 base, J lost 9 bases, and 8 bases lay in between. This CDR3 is CASSLSRGEQFF. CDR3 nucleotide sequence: TGCGCCAGCAGCTTGTCAAGGGGTGAGCAGTTCTTC. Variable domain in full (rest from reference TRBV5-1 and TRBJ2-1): KAGVTQTPRYLIKTRGQQVTLSCSPISGHRSVSWYQQTPGQGLQFLFEYFSETQRNKGNFPGRFSGRQFSNSRSEMNVSTLELGDSALYLCASSLSRGEQFFGPGTRLTVL.

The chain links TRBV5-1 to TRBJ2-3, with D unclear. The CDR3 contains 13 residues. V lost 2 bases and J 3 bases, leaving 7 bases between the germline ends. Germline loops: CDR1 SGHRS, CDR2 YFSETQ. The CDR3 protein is CASSFQSTDTQYF. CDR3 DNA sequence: TGCGCCAGCAGCTTTCAAAGTACAGATACGCAGTATTTT. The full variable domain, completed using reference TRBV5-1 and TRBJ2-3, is KAGVTQTPRYLIKTRGQQVTLSCSPISGHRSVSWYQQTPGQGLQFLFEYFSETQRNKGNFPGRFSGRQFSNSRSEMNVSTLELGDSALYLCASSFQSTDTQYFGPGTRLTVL.

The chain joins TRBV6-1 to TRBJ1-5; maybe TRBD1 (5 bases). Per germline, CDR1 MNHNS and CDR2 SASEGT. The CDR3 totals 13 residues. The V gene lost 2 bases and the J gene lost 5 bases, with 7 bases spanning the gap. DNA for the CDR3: TGTGCCAGCAGTGAACCAGGGCATCAGCCCCAGCATTTT. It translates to CASSEPGHQPQHF.

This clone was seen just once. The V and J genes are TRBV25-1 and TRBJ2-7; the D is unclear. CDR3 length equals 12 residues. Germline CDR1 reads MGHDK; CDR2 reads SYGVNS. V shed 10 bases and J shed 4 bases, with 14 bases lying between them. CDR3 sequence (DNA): TGTGCCACCCTAGGGAACGGTTACGAGCAGTACTTC. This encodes CATLGNGYEQYF.

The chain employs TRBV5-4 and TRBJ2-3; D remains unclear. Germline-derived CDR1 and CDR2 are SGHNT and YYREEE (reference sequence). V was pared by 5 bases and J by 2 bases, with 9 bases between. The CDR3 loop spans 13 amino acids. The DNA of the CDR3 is TGTGCCAGCAGTATCCTCACCACAGATACGCAGTATTTT. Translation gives CASSILTTDTQYF.

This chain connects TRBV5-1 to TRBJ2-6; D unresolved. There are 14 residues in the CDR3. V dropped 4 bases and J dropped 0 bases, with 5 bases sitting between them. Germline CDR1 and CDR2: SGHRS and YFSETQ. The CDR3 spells CASSPVSGANVLTF. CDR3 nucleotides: TGCGCCAGCAGCCCCGTCTCTGGGGCCAACGTCCTGACTTTC.

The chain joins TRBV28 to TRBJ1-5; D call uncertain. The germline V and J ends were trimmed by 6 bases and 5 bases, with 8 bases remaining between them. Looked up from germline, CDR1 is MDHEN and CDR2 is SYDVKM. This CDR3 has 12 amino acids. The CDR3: CASRAVDQPQHF. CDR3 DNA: TGTGCCAGCAGGGCTGTGGATCAGCCCCAGCATTTT.

The CDR3 loop is CASSWPNTDQPQHF. CDR3 nucleotide sequence: TGTGCCAGCAGTTGGCCAAACACGGATCAGCCCCAGCATTTT. The rearrangement joins TRBV28 to TRBJ1-5, with D hard to call. In germline, CDR1 is MDHEN, CDR2 SYDVKM. V shed 4 bases and J shed 5 bases, with 12 bases lying between them. The CDR3 runs 14 residues.